This T cell receptor (beta chain) originates from a study of cytomegalovirus exposure and HLA in healthy donors. The study ran its PCR with 60 Vbeta and 13 Jbeta primers. The method was immunoSEQ multiplex PCR; TCRdb's version includes in-frame clones alone and lacks a portion of them. The table records about 73,000 clones, roughly 70% of them present only once. The CDR3 consists of 14 residues. V was clipped by 3 bases and J by 7 bases; unmatched bases: 9. Germline V gene sequence: CDR1 SGHRS, CDR2 YFSETQ. This sequence was found in a man in his 70s in good health and CMV-seronegative. The chain links TRBV5-1 to TRBJ2-7; TRBD1 aligns across 8 bases. Sequencing was carried out using PBMCs. The CDR3 nucleotides are TGCGCCAGCAGCTCCGGACAGGGTCCTAGGGAGCAGTACTTC. Amino acid sequence: CASSSGQGPREQYF.